The 10 T cell receptor beta chains given below trace back to one sample, sequenced in a study of blood T cell repertoires in COVID-19. Clones were read by immunoSEQ multiplex PCR, and TCRdb kept only the in-frame ones, dropping some. This sample has 150,000 to 200,000 clones, with roughly nine tenths found just once. The sequenced sample consisted of peripheral blood. Receptors originate from a man between 65 and 80 years old with active or convalescent COVID-19.

The gene calls are TRBV19 and TRBJ1-2; D uncertain. V shed 5 bases and J shed 4 bases, with 11 bases lying between them. This CDR3 has 13 residues. Looked up from germline, CDR1 is LNHDA and CDR2 is SQIVND (reference sequence). The CDR3 loop is CASSSDGSYGYTF. As DNA, the CDR3 is TGTGCCAGTAGTTCAGATGGTTCCTATGGCTACACCTTC.

For the CDR3, the DNA is TGTGCCAGCTCACCCTCCCAGCGCGAGCAGTACTTC. Translation: CASSPSQREQYF. The gene calls are TRBV18 and TRBJ2-7; D gene ambiguous. Germline CDR1 and CDR2: KGHSH and LQKENI. This CDR3 has 12 amino acids. Trimming removed 3 bases from V and 6 bases from J, with 9 bases in between.

This chain joins TRBV5-4 and TRBJ1-1, with TRBD1 as a possible D gene (5 bases). This CDR3 is built from 15 residues. The V end lost 4 bases, the J end lost 3 bases, and 16 bases lay between the germline ends. CDR1 and CDR2 from the germline V gene are SGHNT and YYREEE (reference sequence). Here the CDR3 reads CASSRDSSPDTEAFF. The CDR3 DNA reads TGTGCCAGCAGCAGGGACTCGTCCCCTGACACTGAAGCTTTCTTT.

The chain couples TRBV27 to TRBJ1-1; possibly TRBD1 for D (6 bases). This CDR3 is 14 amino acids long. V dropped 4 bases and J dropped 0 bases, with 9 bases sitting between them. From germline, CDR1 is MNHEY and CDR2 SMNVEV (reference sequence). Written as DNA, the CDR3 is TGTGCCAGCAGTTCCAGGACAGTGAACACTGAAGCTTTCTTT. This sequence encodes CASSSRTVNTEAFF.

This clone appeared once. The same CDR3 arises from other DNA sequences in this sample as well. V gene TRBV6-5 combines with J gene TRBJ1-5; 8 bases match TRBD1. Germline V gives CDR1 MNHEY, CDR2 SVGAGI. V shed 2 bases and J 7 bases; nucleotides not matched to a gene: 4. This CDR3 comprises 14 residues. The CDR3 DNA reads TGTGCCAGCAGTTACACCGGACAGGGACAGCCCCAGCATTTT. Its protein product is CASSYTGQGQPQHF.

The V and J genes are TRBV18 and TRBJ1-4, with 9 bases lining up with TRBD1. Germline CDR1 reads KGHSH; CDR2 reads LQKENI. The CDR3 is 14 residues long. V trimming: 6 bases; J trimming: 5 bases; junction bases outside the gene matches: 4. CDR3 residues: CASSLGQGNEKLFF. Here the CDR3 DNA reads TGTGCCAGCTCCCTCGGACAGGGGAATGAAAAACTGTTTTTT.

This sequence joins TRBV19 and TRBJ2-2; 7 bases are shared with TRBD2. Germline-derived CDR1 and CDR2 are LNHDA and SQIVND (reference sequence). J was trimmed by 2 bases and V by 7 bases; bases with no gene match: 7. The length of the CDR3 is 15 residues. As DNA, the CDR3 is TGTGCCAGTACCCCCCTAGCGGCAAACACCGGGGAGCTGTTTTTT. It is translated as CASTPLAANTGELFF.

The rearrangement uses TRBV12-3 or TRBV12-4 and TRBJ1-5; D is possibly TRBD1 (6 bases). This CDR3 has 13 amino acids. Trimming removed 5 bases at V and 3 bases at J, with 8 bases between. CDR3 coding DNA: TGTGCCAGCAGTGGACAGCTCAATCAGCCCCAGCATTTT. Encoded protein: CASSGQLNQPQHF.

The V call is TRBV19, the J call TRBJ1-6; TRBD1 is a possible D gene (5 bases). Trimming pared 6 bases from V and 6 bases from J, leaving 9 bases between. There are 13 residues in the CDR3. The germline gives CDR1 LNHDA, CDR2 SQIVND (reference sequence). CDR3 region: CASRDIRNSPLHF. In nucleotides, the CDR3 is TGTGCCAGTAGGGACATTCGTAATTCACCCCTCCACTTT.

The count of this clone is one. This sequence joins TRBV28 and TRBJ1-5; 7 nucleotides line up with TRBD1. V lost 5 bases to trimming and J lost 16 bases; unmatched junction nucleotides: 17. CDR1 and CDR2 from the germline V gene are MDHEN and SYDVKM. The CDR3 contains 14 residues. The CDR3 region has the DNA TGTGCCAGCAGTACCCCGGGACAGTCCCCGGTGGTACATTTT. Translated: CASSTPGQSPVVHF.